Sequencing of this TCR beta chain was carried out in a study of T cells in narcolepsy. The CDR3 is made up of 14 amino acids. Germline values: CDR1 GTSNPN, CDR2 SVGIG (reference sequence). Findings and limits, study-wide: In some patient and control memory CD4+ samples, autoreactive clones were absent. Same-patient CSF and blood CD4+ T cell clonotypes included HCRT-specific and TRIB2-specific autoreactive ones. Autoreactive clonotypes reportedly recurred in blood of same and different patients, not controls.

The repertoire was sequenced with immunoSEQ multiplex PCR; TCRdb's copy has only in-frame clones and lacks some. The repertoire holds tens of thousands of clones, with roughly 83% as singletons. Turning to this clone: Its antigen is not identified. Germline is not matched at one junction end, which may reflect a read error.

V and J are TRBV30 and TRBJ2-3; 11 bases line up with TRBD2. The sequencing input was CD45RA- memory CD4+ T cells from PBMCs. This TCR derives from a human donor with narcolepsy. In nucleotides, the CDR3 is TGTGCCTTGAGTATAGCGGGGGGGCGAAATACGCAGTATTTT. Its translation: CALSIAGGRNTQYF.